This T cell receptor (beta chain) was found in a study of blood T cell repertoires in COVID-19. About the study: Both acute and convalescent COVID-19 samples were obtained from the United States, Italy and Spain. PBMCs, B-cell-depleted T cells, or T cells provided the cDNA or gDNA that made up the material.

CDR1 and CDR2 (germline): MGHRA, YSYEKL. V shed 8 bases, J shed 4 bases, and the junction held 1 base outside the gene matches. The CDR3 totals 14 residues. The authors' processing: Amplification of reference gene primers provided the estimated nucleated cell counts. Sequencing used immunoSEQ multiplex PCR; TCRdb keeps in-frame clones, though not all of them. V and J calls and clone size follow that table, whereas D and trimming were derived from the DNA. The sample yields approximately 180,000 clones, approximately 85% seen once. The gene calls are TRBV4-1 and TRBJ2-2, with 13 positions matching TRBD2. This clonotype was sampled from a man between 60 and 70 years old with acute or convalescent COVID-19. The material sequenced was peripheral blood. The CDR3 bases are TGCGCCAGCCGACTAGCGGGGGGCACCGGGGAGCTGTTTTTT. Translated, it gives CASRLAGGTGELFF.